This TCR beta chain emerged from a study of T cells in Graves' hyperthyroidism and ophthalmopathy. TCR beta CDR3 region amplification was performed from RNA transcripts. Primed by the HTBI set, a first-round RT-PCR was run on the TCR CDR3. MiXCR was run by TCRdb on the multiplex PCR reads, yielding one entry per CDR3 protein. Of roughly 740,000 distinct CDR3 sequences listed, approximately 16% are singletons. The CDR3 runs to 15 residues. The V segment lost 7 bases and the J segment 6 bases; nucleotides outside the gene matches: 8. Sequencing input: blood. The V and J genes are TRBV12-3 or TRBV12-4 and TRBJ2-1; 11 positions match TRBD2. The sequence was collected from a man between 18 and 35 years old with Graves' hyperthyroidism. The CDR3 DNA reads TGTGCCAGCACCCCACTAGCGGGAGAGTTCAATGAGCAGTTCTTC. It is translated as CASTPLAGEFNEQFF.